One and the same sample provided the 27 T cell receptor beta chains below, sequenced in a study of T cell responses to AZD1222 COVID-19 vaccine. Repertoires were generated with immunoSEQ multiplex PCR, while TCRdb's copy carries only in-frame clones and drops some. The table includes 180,000 or so clones, about 90% detected once. The sequencing here drew on peripheral blood, taken 28 days after the second AZD1222 dose. These TCRs come from an adult who received the AZD1222 COVID-19 vaccine.

The chain is built from TRBV29-1 and TRBJ2-7; D may match TRBD1 or TRBD2 (6 bases each). CDR3 length equals 12 residues. Germline CDR1 SQVTM, CDR2 ANQGSEA. V lost 2 bases to trimming and J lost 10 bases, with 15 bases between them. The DNA of the CDR3 is TGCAGCGTTGAACAGGGCCGGGGGCCCCAGTACTTC. This sequence encodes CSVEQGRGPQYF.

The V gene is TRBV6-6, the J gene TRBJ2-3; 8 nucleotides line up with TRBD1. J lost 4 bases, V lost 4 bases, and 7 bases had no gene match. The CDR3 has 15 amino acids. Per the germline V gene, CDR1 is MNHNY and CDR2 is SVGAGI (reference sequence). The CDR3 loop reads CASSSPVDRADTQYF. The CDR3 coding sequence is TGTGCCAGCAGTTCGCCGGTGGACAGGGCAGATACGCAGTATTTT.

This rearrangement joins TRBV3-1 (or the pseudogene TRBV3-2) to TRBJ1-2; D is undetermined. Trimming cost V 3 bases and J 7 bases, with 9 bases left between them. The CDR3 spans 12 residues. CDR1 is LGHDT and CDR2 is YNNKEL in the germline V gene (reference sequence). CDR3 in amino acids: CASSHAMGGYTF. CDR3 sequence (DNA): TGTGCCAGCAGCCACGCTATGGGTGGCTACACCTTC.

This clone was seen a single time. The genes are TRBV12-5 and TRBJ2-7, with TRBD1 matching 9 bases. V shed 1 base, J shed 7 bases, and the junction held 11 bases outside the gene matches. CDR1 is LGHNT and CDR2 is FRNRAP in the germline V gene. This CDR3 region has 16 residues. For the CDR3, the DNA is TGTGCTAGTGGTTTGGACGCCGGGACAGGGCCGGGGGAGCAGTACTTC. Residues: CASGLDAGTGPGEQYF. The entire variable domain, with the rest obtained from reference TRBV12-5 and TRBJ2-7, is as follows: DARVTQTPRHKVTEMGQEVTMRCQPILGHNTVFWYRQTMMQGLELLAYFRNRAPLDDSGMPKDRFSAEMPDATLATLKIQPSEPRDSAVYFCASGLDAGTGPGEQYFGPGTRLTVT.

V gene TRBV30 combines with J gene TRBJ1-5; D might be TRBD1 (5 bases). The CDR3 is 13 residues long. Germline loops: CDR1 GTSNPN, CDR2 SVGIG (reference sequence). Trimming took 1 base from V and 4 from J, leaving 8 bases between them. The CDR3 DNA reads as TGTGCCTGGAGTGATGGGGGGAATCAGCCCCAGCATTTT. Translating gives CAWSDGGNQPQHF.

The rearrangement links TRBV6-4 to TRBJ1-2, with 7 bases lining up with TRBD1. Germline V gives CDR1 MRHNA, CDR2 SNTAGT. The V gene end was trimmed by 6 bases and the J gene end by 4 bases; junction bases not matched to a gene: 11. The CDR3 runs 15 residues. The CDR3 spells CASSPTGASSYGYTF. The DNA for the CDR3 is TGTGCCAGCAGCCCAACAGGGGCCTCGAGCTATGGCTACACCTTC.

The V and J genes are TRBV7-9 and TRBJ2-6; D is ambiguous. Per the germline V gene, CDR1 is SEHNR and CDR2 is FQNEAQ (reference sequence). This CDR3 contains 16 residues. Trimming left V 5 bases short and J 0 bases short, with 11 bases between. CDR3 in DNA: TGTGCCAGCAGCCCTGGGGTAATCTCTGGGGCCAACGTCCTGACTTTC. As protein: CASSPGVISGANVLTF.

The chain employs TRBV9 and TRBJ2-1; the match to TRBD2 covers 7 bases. Trimming at V came to 7 bases and at J to 4 bases, leaving 17 bases not matched to a gene. The CDR3 length is 17 residues. Germline-derived CDR1 and CDR2 are SGDLS and YYNGEE. CDR3 bases: TGTGCCAGCTCCCTTCAGCTCACGGGACTAAAATACAATGAGCAGTTCTTC. This translates into CASSLQLTGLKYNEQFF.

The V gene is TRBV27, the J gene TRBJ1-5; tentatively, D is TRBD1 (6 bases). CDR3 length: 14 amino acids. In germline, CDR1 is MNHEY, CDR2 SMNVEV (reference sequence). The V gene lost 7 bases and the J gene lost 2 bases, with 12 bases spanning the gap. CDR3: CASTSRQGNQPQHF. CDR3 nucleotide sequence: TGTGCCAGCACCTCCAGACAGGGCAATCAGCCCCAGCATTTT.

There are a few counts of this clone. J is TRBJ1-2 and V is TRBV19, with a weak D call TRBD1 (6 bases). The CDR3 sequence is 13 residues long. Germline V gives CDR1 LNHDA, CDR2 SQIVND (reference sequence). V was cut by 3 bases and J by 5 bases, with 10 bases left in between. CDR3 region: CASSMGRGYGYTF. In DNA, the CDR3 is TGTGCCAGTAGTATGGGCAGGGGATATGGCTACACCTTC. The full variable domain, completed using reference TRBV19 and TRBJ1-2, is DGGITQSPKYLFRKEGQNVTLSCEQNLNHDAMYWYRQDPGQGLRLIYYSQIVNDFQKGDIAEGYSVSREKKESFPLTVTSAQKNPTAFYLCASSMGRGYGYTFGSGTRLTVV.

The chain joins TRBV12-3 or TRBV12-4 to TRBJ2-7, with 7 bases lining up with TRBD1. J lost 9 bases, V lost 2 bases, and 1 base had no gene match. The CDR3 consists of 11 residues. The CDR3 bases are TGTGCCAGCAGTTTATACAGGGGGCAGTACTTC. Protein: CASSLYRGQYF.

This clone has only one observation. The V gene is TRBV6-5, the J gene TRBJ1-2, with D unresolved. Trimming shortened V by 5 bases and J by 7 bases, and 11 bases separated the two germline ends. Germline lookup yields CDR1 MNHEY and CDR2 SVGAGI. The CDR3 runs 12 residues. The CDR3: CASSTAPGGYTF. DNA of the CDR3: TGTGCCAGCAGTACAGCCCCGGGTGGCTACACCTTC.

The rearrangement uses TRBV7-9 and TRBJ1-1, with 8 nucleotides matching TRBD1. V lost 1 base, J lost 1 base, and 2 bases stayed unmatched. The CDR3 covers 15 residues. Looked up from germline, CDR1 is SEHNR and CDR2 is FQNEAQ (reference sequence). In nucleotides, the CDR3 is TGTGCCAGCAGCTTAGTCCAGGGGGCGAACACTGAAGCTTTCTTT. This encodes CASSLVQGANTEAFF.

This sequence joins TRBV19 and TRBJ2-1; TRBD2 aligns across 7 bases. The trim removed 1 base at V and 6 bases at J, leaving 3 bases unmatched. The CDR3 extends over 14 amino acids. Germline values: CDR1 LNHDA, CDR2 SQIVND (reference sequence). This chain's CDR3 is CASSIGLAPNEQFF. CDR3 coding DNA: TGTGCCAGTAGTATAGGACTAGCACCCAATGAGCAGTTCTTC. The entire variable domain, with the rest obtained from reference TRBV19 and TRBJ2-1, is as follows: DGGITQSPKYLFRKEGQNVTLSCEQNLNHDAMYWYRQDPGQGLRLIYYSQIVNDFQKGDIAEGYSVSREKKESFPLTVTSAQKNPTAFYLCASSIGLAPNEQFFGPGTRLTVL.

The chain couples TRBV7-2 to TRBJ2-7; tentatively, D is TRBD2 (7 bases). The length of the CDR3 is 15 residues. Trimming removed 5 bases at V and 3 bases at J, with 17 bases between. The V gene's germline CDR1 is SGHTA and CDR2 FQGNSA. For the CDR3, the DNA is TGTGCCAGCAGCCCCCAGGGGAGGGTGGGCTACGAGCAGTACTTC. Protein: CASSPQGRVGYEQYF.

The V gene is TRBV6-5, the J gene TRBJ1-1, with 8 bases lining up with TRBD1. There are 14 residues in the CDR3. Germline loops: CDR1 MNHEY, CDR2 SVGAGI. V was clipped by 4 bases and J by 8 bases; unmatched bases: 9. In DNA form, the CDR3 reads TGTGCCAGCAGTTCTGGCGGGACAGGTAGGGAAGCTTTCTTT. Translation: CASSSGGTGREAFF.

The gene calls are TRBV4-1 and TRBJ1-4; D remains unclear. CDR1 MGHRA and CDR2 YSYEKL come from the germline V gene. The CDR3 runs to 14 residues. V lost 0 bases to trimming and J lost 5 bases, with 7 bases between them. The CDR3 region is CASSQEGRNEKLFF. CDR3 DNA: TGCGCCAGCAGCCAAGAGGGCCGAAATGAAAAACTGTTTTTT.

This chain's CDR3 is CASSQEGDGGPQPQHF. The DNA of the CDR3 is TGTGCCAGCAGCCAAGAAGGGGATGGGGGACCTCAGCCCCAGCATTTT. V gene TRBV3-1 (or the pseudogene TRBV3-2) combines with J gene TRBJ1-5; weak D call: TRBD1 (5 bases). CDR3 length equals 16 residues. The germline CDR1 and CDR2 sequences are LGHDT and YNNKEL (reference sequence). The V end lost 0 bases, the J end lost 6 bases, and 15 bases lay between the germline ends.

The V gene is TRBV5-6, the J gene TRBJ1-4; D gene ambiguous. CDR3 length equals 15 residues. Germline V CDR1 and CDR2: SGHDT, YYEEEE. The ends were cut back, 0 bases at V and 2 bases at J, with 8 bases in the middle. The CDR3 sequence: CASSLGEVTNEKLFF. The CDR3 region has the DNA TGTGCCAGCAGCTTGGGGGAAGTTACTAATGAAAAACTGTTTTTT. Filled out from reference TRBV5-6 and TRBJ1-4, the complete variable domain reads DAGVTQSPTHLIKTRGQQVTLRCSPKSGHDTVSWYQQALGQGPQFIFQYYEEEERQRGNFPDRFSGHQFPNYSSELNVNALLLGDSALYLCASSLGEVTNEKLFFGSGTQLSVL.

The gene calls are TRBV2 and TRBJ1-6, with D unclear. V gave up 3 bases and J gave up 8 bases, with 11 bases separating them. The CDR3 contains 14 residues. CDR1 and CDR2 from the germline V gene are SNHLY and FYNNEI. The CDR3 spells CASSEGGTYSPLHF. CDR3 sequence (DNA): TGTGCCAGCAGTGAGGGTGGCACCTATTCACCCCTCCACTTT. Using reference TRBV2 and TRBJ1-6 for the parts outside the CDR3, the full variable domain is EPEVTQTPSHQVTQMGQEVILRCVPISNHLYFYWYRQILGQKVEFLVSFYNNEISEKSEIFDDQFSVERPDGSNFTLKIRSTKLEDSAMYFCASSEGGTYSPLHFGNGTRLTVT.

This clone came up once. The rearrangement joins TRBV2 to TRBJ1-6; D remains ambiguous. The germline CDR1 and CDR2 sequences are SNHLY and FYNNEI. The germline V and J ends were trimmed by 6 bases and 10 bases, with 13 bases remaining between them. This CDR3 comprises 13 residues. CDR3 sequence: CASSTLGRSPLHF. The DNA for the CDR3 is TGTGCCAGCAGCACCCTCGGGAGATCACCCCTCCACTTT.

V gene TRBV4-1 combines with J gene TRBJ1-1; no clear D gene. The V end lost 0 bases, the J end lost 4 bases, and 9 bases lay between the germline ends. Germline V gene data show CDR1 as MGHRA and CDR2 as YSYEKL. CDR3 length: 14 residues. CDR3 coding DNA: TGCGCCAGCAGCCAAGATATTGTGGTCACTGAAGCTTTCTTT. This encodes CASSQDIVVTEAFF.

The V gene is TRBV27, the J gene TRBJ2-3; TRBD2 matches 14 bases. This CDR3 has 18 residues. The V gene's germline CDR1 is MNHEY and CDR2 SMNVEV (reference sequence). V dropped 6 bases and J dropped 3; count of bases not matched to a gene: 11. Written as DNA, the CDR3 is TGTGCCAGCAGGGGATCACGACTAGCGGGGGGGCCTACAGATACGCAGTATTTT. Protein product: CASRGSRLAGGPTDTQYF.

The chain employs TRBV9 and TRBJ2-2; unclear D gene. The CDR3 length is 14 residues. Trimming removed 4 bases from V and 3 bases from J, with 10 bases in between. Germline assignment: CDR1 SGDLS and CDR2 YYNGEE. This CDR3 is CASSPFFDTGELFF. In DNA form, the CDR3 reads TGTGCCAGCAGCCCCTTTTTCGACACCGGGGAGCTGTTTTTT.

The chain links TRBV3-1 (or the pseudogene TRBV3-2) to TRBJ2-3, with D possibly TRBD2 on 7 matching bases. This CDR3 has 17 amino acids. The ends were cut back, 8 bases at V and 6 bases at J, with 27 bases in the middle. Per the germline V gene, CDR1 is LGHDT and CDR2 is YNNKEL (reference sequence). CDR3 DNA: TGTGCCAGCCACAAGAAAGAGGGTACCGGGGGGCCTGATACGCAGTATTTT. It is translated as CASHKKEGTGGPDTQYF.

The chain has TRBV30 and TRBJ1-1; D uncertain. The V end lost 3 bases, the J end lost 8 bases, and 10 bases lay between the germline ends. The CDR3 totals 11 residues. Germline CDR1 and CDR2: GTSNPN and SVGIG (reference sequence). As DNA, the CDR3 is TGTGCCTGGAGGGCGACCGGAGAAGCTTTCTTT. Protein product: CAWRATGEAFF.

The gene calls are TRBV4-2 and TRBJ1-2; D gene ambiguous. V shed 0 bases and J shed 3 bases, with 11 bases lying between them. Germline values: CDR1 LGHNA, CDR2 YNFKEQ. This CDR3 has 15 residues. The CDR3 reads CASSQDRNTDYGYTF. For the CDR3, the DNA is TGTGCCAGCAGCCAAGATAGGAACACTGACTATGGCTACACCTTC.